The 17 T cell receptor beta chains below were found in one sample sequenced in a study of T cells in Graves' hyperthyroidism and ophthalmopathy (dated by TCRdb to about 2019). Receptor libraries were prepared by multiplex PCR. Sequencing took place on an Illumina HiSeq 2000. Amplification of TCR beta CDR3 regions was carried out from RNA transcripts. A first-round RT-PCR of the TCR CDR3 used the HTBI primer set with the Qiagen OneStep RT-PCR kit. The public reads were reanalyzed by TCRdb: fastp trimming at Q25, MiXCR alignment, in-frame beta chains only. Records with the same CDR3 protein are collapsed into one entry carrying the most frequent genes and DNA. This sample is represented by about 640,000 distinct CDR3 sequences; approximately 15% of them were singletons. Approximately 12% of the sample is held by the ten biggest clonotypes. The sequencing sample was made of blood. The receptors were gathered from a woman between 45 and 60 years old with Graves' ophthalmopathy.

There are many counts of this clonotype. The genes are TRBV2 and TRBJ2-1, with TRBD2 as a possible D gene (6 bases). Germline lookup yields CDR1 SNHLY and CDR2 FYNNEI. This CDR3 is built from 10 residues. The V end lost 9 bases, the J end lost 7 bases, and 7 bases lay between the germline ends. The CDR3 region is CARGGNEQFF. The CDR3 DNA reads as TGTGCCAGAGGAGGGAATGAGCAGTTCTTC.

This clonotype was counted many times. The chain joins TRBV11-2 to TRBJ2-5; 10 nucleotides agree with TRBD2. Germline V CDR1 and CDR2: SGHAT, FQNNGV. This CDR3 comprises 14 residues. Unmatched junction bases numbered 5, after V lost 5 bases and J lost 5 bases. CDR3 nucleotide sequence: TGTGCCAGCAGCCCGATAGCGGGAGGTGAGACCCAGTACTTC. It specifies CASSPIAGGETQYF.

Note on this clonotype: This may stem from a read error, because a much larger clone lies one nucleotide away. V usage is TRBV9 and J usage is TRBJ2-1; unclear D gene. V was cut by 3 bases and J by 6 bases, with 10 bases left in between. This CDR3 region has 13 residues. From germline, CDR1 is SGDLS and CDR2 YYNGEE. The CDR3 protein is CASSEPDCNEQFF. In DNA form, the CDR3 reads TGTGCCAGCAGCGAGCCGGATTGCAATGAGCAGTTCTTC.

This clonotype has a single count. A clone one base away is much larger, so this may be a read error. This chain links TRBV27 with TRBJ1-1, with D possibly being TRBD1 (5 bases). This CDR3 spans 17 amino acids. The germline V gene encodes CDR1 MNHEY and CDR2 SMNVEV (reference sequence). The CDR3 here is CASSAPGELLLNTKAFF. In DNA, the CDR3 is TGTGCCAGCAGTGCCCCGGGGGAGCTACTGCTGAACACTAAAGCTTTCTTT.

The chain links TRBV5-1 to TRBJ2-3; 8 bases fit TRBD2. Germline V gene data show CDR1 as SGHRS and CDR2 as YFSETQ. V trimming: 0 bases; J trimming: 5 bases; junction bases outside the gene matches: 8. The length of the CDR3 is 16 residues. CDR3: CASSLAPGGPGDTQYF. For the CDR3, the DNA is TGCGCCAGCAGCTTGGCTCCGGGAGGGCCCGGAGATACGCAGTATTTT.

Here the CDR3 DNA reads TGCGCCAGCAGCCAAGTTGTCGGTCAACCCCAGGACGAGCAGTTCTTC. Translated, it gives CASSQVVGQPQDEQFF. This rearrangement joins TRBV4-1 to TRBJ2-1; D gene uncertain. V lost 1 base, J lost 10 bases, and 20 bases lay in between. Per germline, CDR1 MGHRA and CDR2 YSYEKL. This CDR3 has 16 amino acids.

This clonotype was detected ten times or more. This chain uses TRBV6-1 with TRBJ2-3, with D uncertain. Per the germline V gene, CDR1 is MNHNS and CDR2 is SASEGT. CDR3 length equals 14 residues. V lost 5 bases and J 0 bases, leaving 9 bases between the germline ends. The CDR3 nucleotides read TGTGCCAGCAGTCCAAGGGCCAGCACAGATACGCAGTATTTT. Residues: CASSPRASTDTQYF.

The chain joins TRBV14 to TRBJ2-3, with a possible D match to TRBD2 (6 bases). The CDR3 is 14 amino acids. The germline CDR1 and CDR2 sequences are SGHDN and FVKESK. V lost 4 bases to trimming and J lost 3 bases, with 11 bases between them. CDR3 sequence reads: CASSRREFTDTQYF. CDR3 DNA sequence: TGTGCCAGCAGCCGACGGGAGTTTACAGATACGCAGTATTTT.

There are a few counts of this clonotype. V is TRBV28 and J is TRBJ2-4; the match to TRBD2 covers 8 bases. The germline V gene has CDR1 MDHEN and CDR2 SYDVKM. The CDR3 length is 14 residues. The ends lost 5 bases at V and 9 bases at J; junction bases unmatched: 9. The CDR3 region is CASSLFGGVGIQYF. CDR3 DNA sequence: TGTGCCAGCAGTCTCTTCGGGGGGGTTGGCATTCAGTACTTC.

The J gene is TRBJ2-3, the V gene TRBV20-1; a possible D gene is TRBD2 (5 bases). V was trimmed by 0 bases and J by 4 bases, leaving 20 bases between them. The CDR3 loop spans 17 amino acids. CDR1 and CDR2 from the germline V gene are DFQATT and SNEGSKA (reference sequence). The CDR3 DNA is TGCAGTGCTAGAGATCGCCTAGGCGGAGGAAGGGCAGATACGCAGTATTTT. It is translated as CSARDRLGGGRADTQYF.

This clonotype was counted ten times or more. The rearrangement links TRBV28 to TRBJ2-1; 8 bases match TRBD1. The CDR3 has 13 amino acids. CDR1 MDHEN and CDR2 SYDVKM come from the germline V gene. The ends lost 3 bases at V and 9 bases at J; junction bases unmatched: 4. The CDR3 loop is CASSFQGAGEQFF. The CDR3 DNA is TGTGCCAGCAGTTTTCAGGGGGCAGGTGAGCAGTTCTTC. Combining the CDR3 with reference TRBV28 and TRBJ2-1 gives the whole variable domain DVKVTQSSRYLVKRTGEKVFLECVQDMDHENMFWYRQDPGLGLRLIYFSYDVKMKEKGDIPEGYSVSREKKERFSLILESASTNQTSMYLCASSFQGAGEQFFGPGTRLTVL.

This clonotype was seen many times. The rearrangement uses TRBV5-1 and TRBJ2-2; no clear D. V was clipped by 0 bases and J by 4 bases, with 10 bases between them. This CDR3 spans 15 amino acids. The germline V gene encodes CDR1 SGHRS and CDR2 YFSETQ. This CDR3 is CASSLVMSSTGELFF. CDR3 bases: TGCGCCAGCAGCTTGGTAATGTCGAGCACCGGGGAGCTGTTTTTT.

This rearrangement joins TRBV7-8 to TRBJ2-3, with TRBD2 matching 13 bases. The germline V gene has CDR1 SGHVS and CDR2 FQNEAQ. J lost 7 bases, V lost 4 bases, and 5 bases had no gene match. This CDR3 has 15 residues. CDR3 nucleotide sequence: TGTGCCAGCAGCTCACTAGCGGGAGGGCCGTATACGCAGTATTTT. Encoded protein: CASSSLAGGPYTQYF.

The chain recombines TRBV28 with TRBJ2-3; TRBD1 might be the D (6 bases). The CDR3 loop spans 14 amino acids. CDR1 is MDHEN and CDR2 is SYDVKM in the germline V gene. Between the trimmed V and J ends, which lost 5 bases and 0 bases, there was a span of 9 bases. This CDR3 is CASSTGQSTDTQYF. CDR3 in DNA: TGTGCCAGCAGTACTGGACAGAGCACAGATACGCAGTATTTT.

J is TRBJ1-1 and V is TRBV19, with a tentative D call TRBD1 (6 bases). Germline V gene lookup returns CDR1 LNHDA and CDR2 SQIVND (reference sequence). V lost 1 base to trimming and J lost 3 bases, with 9 bases between them. CDR3 size: 14 residues. As DNA, the CDR3 is TGTGCCAGTAGTATAGTCAGGGGTTACACTGAAGCTTTCTTT. Amino acid sequence: CASSIVRGYTEAFF.

This clonotype was counted a few times. The rearrangement links TRBV12-3 or TRBV12-4 to TRBJ2-1; D not resolved. The V end lost 6 bases, the J end lost 9 bases, and 15 bases lay between the germline ends. This CDR3 has 13 amino acids. CDR3 loop: CASRDQIDGEQFF. The CDR3 bases are TGTGCCAGCAGAGACCAGATAGACGGTGAGCAGTTCTTC.

This clonotype was seen ten or more times. The rearrangement joins TRBV13 to TRBJ2-2; D possibly corresponds to TRBD1 (5 bases). V lost 0 bases to trimming and J lost 0 bases, with 14 bases between them. The CDR3 has 18 residues. The germline V gene has CDR1 PRHDT and CDR2 FYEKMQ (reference sequence). DNA of the CDR3: TGTGCCAGCAGCTTAGGCCCAACGACAGAGCCGAACACCGGGGAGCTGTTTTTT. It codes for CASSLGPTTEPNTGELFF.